The 29 T cell receptor beta chains listed next were all sequenced from one sample in a study of blood T cells in healthy people across ages. PCR was performed a second time for roughly 6 to 12 cycles using a sample-barcoded 5' primer and a J-beta primer mix. TCRdb reprocessed the 5' RACE reads with MiXCR, giving one entry per CDR3 protein. The sample holds 900,000 to 950,000 distinct CDR3 sequences, almost 30% seen once. These data were also filed under a second study, of T cells of mothers and their children.

Specimen: blood. The receptors shown here come from a woman in her forties in good health.

This clonotype occurred a few times. The germline gene is not matched at one end of the junction; a read error may be the cause. This rearrangement joins TRBV7-6 to TRBJ2-7; the D gene is possibly TRBD2 (5 bases). This CDR3 comprises 13 residues. From germline, CDR1 is SGHVS and CDR2 FNYEAQ. CDR3 DNA sequence: TGTGCCTGCAGCTTATCGACTACTTACGAGCAGTACTTC. Residues: CACSLSTTYEQYF.

This clonotype was recorded many times. The chain is built from TRBV28 and TRBJ2-7; 11 nucleotides align to TRBD1. CDR1 is MDHEN, CDR2 SYDVKM, per germline. Trimming took 3 bases from V and 5 from J; bases not matched to a gene: 12. This CDR3 comprises 17 residues. The CDR3 DNA sequence: TGTGCCAGCAGTTTCCCGCGCACGGGACAGGGGGACCACGAGCAGTACTTC. Its translation is CASSFPRTGQGDHEQYF. Complete variable domain (other parts from reference TRBV28 and TRBJ2-7): DVKVTQSSRYLVKRTGEKVFLECVQDMDHENMFWYRQDPGLGLRLIYFSYDVKMKEKGDIPEGYSVSREKKERFSLILESASTNQTSMYLCASSFPRTGQGDHEQYFGPGTRLTVT.

The chain has TRBV7-2 and TRBJ2-4; D ambiguous. The DNA matches TRBJ2-7 better at its end, which makes the J call doubtful. The CDR3 contains 13 residues. Germline CDR1 is SGHTA and CDR2 is FQGNSA. CDR3 sequence (DNA): TGTGCCAGCAGCTTATCCCGTATCCACGAGCAGTACTTC. This encodes CASSLSRIHEQYF.

This clonotype was seen many times. This chain connects TRBV7-2 to TRBJ2-3; D is ambiguous. This CDR3 comprises 16 residues. V lost 7 bases and J 0 bases, leaving 17 bases between the germline ends. Germline CDR1 is SGHTA and CDR2 is FQGNSA. The CDR3 reads CASILSGLGSTDTQYF. DNA of the CDR3: TGTGCCAGCATCCTATCCGGTCTCGGTAGCACAGATACGCAGTATTTT.

V usage is TRBV5-1 and J usage is TRBJ2-3, with D perhaps assigned TRBD1 or TRBD2 (7 bases each). Between the trimmed V and J ends, which lost 4 bases and 4 bases, there was a span of 13 bases. Germline CDR1 and CDR2: SGHRS and YFSETQ. The CDR3 runs to 14 residues. The CDR3 sequence: CASSRDSGADTQYF. As DNA, the CDR3 is TGCGCCAGCAGCCGGGACAGCGGGGCAGATACGCAGTATTTT.

This clonotype came up a few times. CDR3 region: CASSLGTGSQYF. As DNA, the CDR3 is TGTGCCAGCAGCCTCGGGACAGGAAGCCAGTATTTT. The chain couples TRBV5-6 to TRBJ2-3, with 8 nucleotides matching TRBD1. Trimming took 4 bases from V and 12 from J; bases not matched to a gene: 7. The CDR3 loop spans 12 amino acids. Germline V gene lookup returns CDR1 SGHDT and CDR2 YYEEEE.

This clonotype showed up just a few times. This chain links TRBV24-1 with TRBJ2-1; weak D call: TRBD1 (5 bases). V gave up 1 base and J gave up 9 bases, with 6 bases separating them. CDR3 length: 12 amino acids. Germline V gene data show CDR1 as KGHDR and CDR2 as SFDVKD. The DNA for the CDR3 is TGTGCCACCAGTGATTTAGGGGCTGAGCAGTTCTTC. It is translated as CATSDLGAEQFF.

The sample holds many counts of this clonotype. The genes are TRBV7-9 and TRBJ1-5; 7 nucleotides match TRBD1. V lost 2 bases and J lost 5; bases outside the gene matches: 0. Germline lookup yields CDR1 SEHNR and CDR2 FQNEAQ (reference sequence). This CDR3 contains 13 residues. The CDR3 reads CASSLQGDQPQHF. CDR3 in DNA: TGTGCCAGCAGCTTACAGGGGGATCAGCCCCAGCATTTT.

This clonotype occurred many times. The rearrangement links TRBV18 to TRBJ1-2; no definite D call. Germline CDR1 and CDR2: KGHSH and LQKENI. The V and J ends lost 8 bases and 8 bases respectively, with 18 bases between them. The CDR3 consists of 13 residues. The CDR3 sequence is CASSPSRVGGYTF. DNA for the CDR3: TGTGCCAGCAGTCCCTCCCGGGTAGGCGGCTACACCTTC.

This clonotype was seen repeatedly, ten times or more. The CDR3 reads CASSSGESGNQPQHF. For the CDR3, the DNA is TGCGCCAGCAGCTCGGGGGAATCCGGCAATCAGCCCCAGCATTTT. V usage is TRBV5-1 and J usage is TRBJ1-5; the D gene is possibly TRBD1 (5 bases). Trimming stripped 3 bases from V and 2 bases from J, with 12 bases between. The CDR3 is made up of 15 amino acids. Germline-derived CDR1 and CDR2 are SGHRS and YFSETQ. The full variable domain, rest sourced from reference TRBV5-1 and TRBJ1-5, is KAGVTQTPRYLIKTRGQQVTLSCSPISGHRSVSWYQQTPGQGLQFLFEYFSETQRNKGNFPGRFSGRQFSNSRSEMNVSTLELGDSALYLCASSSGESGNQPQHFGDGTRLSIL.

Worth noting for this clonotype: The junction shows a germline mismatch at one end, possibly a read error. V and J are TRBV20-1 and TRBJ2-1; tentatively, D is TRBD1 (6 bases). Germline V CDR1 and CDR2: DFQATT, SNEGSKA (reference sequence). This CDR3 is 13 amino acids long. CDR3 in amino acids: CNALTGSYGEQFF. DNA for the CDR3: TGCAATGCTCTGACAGGTTCCTATGGTGAGCAGTTCTTC.

On this clonotype itself: A much larger clonotype is one base distant, so this may be a read error. This sequence joins TRBV6-5 and TRBJ2-1; D gene ambiguous. The CDR3 totals 14 residues. Germline lookup yields CDR1 MNHEY and CDR2 SVGAGI. CDR3: CASRYSQPNNEQFF. The CDR3 coding sequence is TGTGCCAGCAGGTACTCACAGCCGAACAATGAGCAGTTCTTC.

As DNA, the CDR3 is TGTGCCACCAGCACGGGATGGGGAGGTGGCAATGAGCAGTTCTTC. Residues: CATSTGWGGGNEQFF. The chain combines TRBV15 with TRBJ2-1; D is possibly TRBD2 (6 bases). The CDR3 has 15 amino acids. V lost 4 bases, J lost 6 bases, and 16 bases lay in between. Per the germline V gene, CDR1 is LNHNV and CDR2 is YYDKDF (reference sequence).

J is TRBJ1-6 and V is TRBV2, with D possibly matching TRBD1 (6 bases). This CDR3 is 15 amino acids long. V was shortened by 3 bases and J by 9 bases, with 15 bases between the two germline ends. Germline V CDR1 and CDR2: SNHLY, FYNNEI. The CDR3 loop is CASSEMGGASSPLHF. In DNA form, the CDR3 reads TGTGCCAGCAGTGAGATGGGGGGGGCTAGTTCACCCCTCCACTTT. The complete variable domain, with remaining parts taken from reference TRBV2 and TRBJ1-6, reads EPEVTQTPSHQVTQMGQEVILRCVPISNHLYFYWYRQILGQKVEFLVSFYNNEISEKSEIFDDQFSVERPDGSNFTLKIRSTKLEDSAMYFCASSEMGGASSPLHFGNGTRLTVT.

The sample holds many counts of this clonotype. This chain joins TRBV18 and TRBJ2-5; tentatively, D is TRBD1 (5 bases). Germline values: CDR1 KGHSH, CDR2 LQKENI. CDR3 length: 14 residues. The germline V and J ends were trimmed by 2 bases and 2 bases, with 9 bases remaining between them. The CDR3 loop reads CASSPIQEQETQYF. DNA of the CDR3: TGTGCCAGCTCACCAATACAGGAGCAAGAGACCCAGTACTTC.

This clonotype was observed at least ten times. The chain uses TRBV12-3 or TRBV12-4 and TRBJ1-5; no firm D call. V was shortened by 3 bases and J by 0 bases, with 12 bases between the two germline ends. CDR3 length: 16 amino acids. The chain's CDR3 is CASSFGEGYSNQPQHF. The CDR3 DNA follows: TGTGCCAGCAGTTTTGGGGAAGGGTATAGCAATCAGCCCCAGCATTTT.

The rearrangement links TRBV28 to TRBJ1-1; D not resolved. The CDR3 runs to 15 residues. The germline V and J ends were trimmed by 3 bases and 6 bases, with 17 bases remaining between them. Germline V gene sequence: CDR1 MDHEN, CDR2 SYDVKM. CDR3 in amino acids: CASSFQQTSVPEAFF. CDR3 DNA sequence: TGTGCCAGCAGTTTCCAACAGACCTCCGTACCTGAAGCTTTCTTT.

About this clonotype itself: Given a much more abundant clone one base away, this may be a read error. This sequence joins TRBV4-2 and TRBJ2-1; TRBD2 aligns across 11 bases. The ends lost 4 bases at V and 5 bases at J; junction bases unmatched: 4. This CDR3 has 15 amino acids. Germline-derived CDR1 and CDR2 are LGHNA and YNFKEQ. CDR3 loop: CASSPGLAENNEQFF. Here the CDR3 DNA reads TGTGCCAGCAGCCCGGGACTAGCGGAGAACAATGAGCAGTTCTTC.

This clonotype was seen a few times. A much larger clonotype is one base distant, so this may be a read error. The J gene is TRBJ2-3, the V gene TRBV5-1, with a tentative D call TRBD2 (6 bases). The CDR3 loop spans 14 amino acids. The V end was cut by 4 bases, the J end by 6 bases, with 15 bases between. CDR1 and CDR2 (germline): SGHRS, YFSETQ. CDR3: CASSRGLPGDTQYF. The CDR3 DNA is TGCGCCAGCAGCCGGGGACTGCCCGGGGATACGCAGTATTTT.

This clonotype was found many times. The chain joins TRBV7-2 to TRBJ2-7; TRBD2 matches 8 bases. In germline, CDR1 is SGHTA, CDR2 FQGNSA. The CDR3 spans 15 residues. The J segment lost 5 bases and the V segment lost 2 bases, leaving 8 bases of the junction unmatched. CDR3 in DNA: TGTGCCAGCAGCTTAAACGGGGGGGCCTTCAACGAGCAGTACTTC. It encodes CASSLNGGAFNEQYF.

This clonotype was counted at least ten times. This rearrangement joins TRBV5-1 to TRBJ2-1; D is possibly TRBD1 (6 bases). Germline lookup yields CDR1 SGHRS and CDR2 YFSETQ. The ends were cut back, 0 bases at V and 6 bases at J, with 7 bases in the middle. CDR3 length: 13 residues. The CDR3 bases are TGCGCCAGCAGCTTGGACAGGGTCAATGAGCAGTTCTTC. Translated: CASSLDRVNEQFF.

This clonotype was recorded at least ten times. The V gene is TRBV28, the J gene TRBJ2-7; 8 positions match TRBD1. V dropped 6 bases and J dropped 3; count of bases not matched to a gene: 13. CDR1 is MDHEN and CDR2 is SYDVKM in the germline V gene. This CDR3 is built from 16 residues. The CDR3 DNA follows: TGTGCCAGCAGGAGTGCCGGGACAGGCTATTACTACGAGCAGTACTTC. Protein sequence: CASRSAGTGYYYEQYF.

This clonotype was seen ten or more times. The chain joins TRBV27 to TRBJ1-1; D remains ambiguous. V lost 6 bases to trimming and J lost 2 bases, with 22 bases between them. Germline V gene lookup returns CDR1 MNHEY and CDR2 SMNVEV (reference sequence). The CDR3 spans 17 residues. The CDR3 region is CASRGLGFSFGNTEAFF. The CDR3 bases are TGTGCCAGCAGAGGGTTAGGGTTTAGCTTCGGAAACACTGAAGCTTTCTTT.

This chain connects TRBV11-2 to TRBJ2-1, with 11 bases matching TRBD2. The CDR3 runs 15 residues. J lost 7 bases, V lost 4 bases, and 6 bases had no gene match. CDR1 and CDR2 (germline): SGHAT, FQNNGV. Here the CDR3 DNA reads TGTGCCAGCAGCTGGACCACTAGCGGGGGAAATGAGCAGTTCTTC. Translated: CASSWTTSGGNEQFF.

The chain employs TRBV9 and TRBJ2-1; D gene uncertain. V lost 5 bases to trimming and J lost 0 bases, with 3 bases between them. Germline V lookup: CDR1 SGDLS, CDR2 YYNGEE. The CDR3 has 12 residues. The CDR3 region is CASSNSYNEQFF. DNA of the CDR3: TGTGCCAGCAGTAACTCCTACAATGAGCAGTTCTTC.

V usage is TRBV2 and J usage is TRBJ1-2; D gene ambiguous. CDR1 is SNHLY and CDR2 is FYNNEI in the germline V gene. CDR3 size: 12 residues. Trimming removed 7 bases at V and 5 bases at J, with 11 bases between. CDR3 DNA: TGTGCCAGCAAGCCCAACGCGTATGGCTACACCTTC. Protein product: CASKPNAYGYTF.

The genes are TRBV11-3 and TRBJ2-7; no firm D call. The CDR3 length is 14 residues. The V end lost 3 bases, the J end lost 7 bases, and 16 bases lay between the germline ends. Germline values: CDR1 SGHNT, CDR2 YENEEA. CDR3 sequence reads: CASSLSGVRNEQYF. CDR3 coding DNA: TGTGCCAGCAGCTTGAGTGGCGTACGCAATGAGCAGTACTTC.

This chain connects TRBV12-3 or TRBV12-4 to TRBJ2-6, with unresolved D. Trimming cost V 5 bases and J 5 bases, with 10 bases left between them. CDR3 length: 14 amino acids. The CDR3 DNA is TGTGCCAGCAGTCCCCTTTTGTGGGCCAACGTCCTGACTTTC. Protein product: CASSPLLWANVLTF.

This clonotype was counted at least ten times. The chain employs TRBV5-1 and TRBJ2-7; D perhaps matches TRBD1 (6 bases). From germline, CDR1 is SGHRS and CDR2 YFSETQ. Trimming shortened V by 0 bases and J by 5 bases, and 18 bases separated the two germline ends. The CDR3 covers 16 residues. Here the CDR3 reads CASSLGWGHLRDEQYF. DNA for the CDR3: TGCGCCAGCAGCTTGGGATGGGGGCACCTTAGGGACGAGCAGTACTTC.